Sequencing of this TCR beta chain was carried out in a study of beta chain features in type 1 diabetes. Across the whole study: About 110,000,000 sorted cells were examined across all samples.

Notes on this clone: Its matching antigen is unknown.

V was trimmed by 3 bases and J by 5 bases, leaving 14 bases between them. Looked up from germline, CDR1 is MDHEN and CDR2 is SYDVKM. This CDR3 comprises 14 residues. Study findings and constraints: The naive, central memory and Treg TCRB repertoires looked more alike in patients than they did in healthy donors. Equally in patients and controls, shorter templates might have been favored by PCR. Researchers report that Type 1 diabetes patients had moderately but significantly shorter TCRB CDR3s across all four CD4+ subsets.

The isolated RNA, all of it, was reverse transcribed, so expressed TCRB transcripts were what got sequenced. The protocol was immunoSEQ multiplex PCR, while the TCRdb copy is restricted to in-frame clones and leaves out a portion. Among approximately 250,000 clones listed, approximately 11% were seen once. By way of CD45RO/CCR7/CD25/CD127/CD95/CD27, the CD4+ regulatory, stem cell-like memory, central memory and naive cells were sorted. Sequencing was carried out using naive CD4+ T cells from blood. The origin of this receptor is a man aged 25 to 40 with type 1 diabetes. The gene calls are TRBV28 and TRBJ2-7; possible D gene TRBD1, 6 bases. CDR3 nucleotide sequence: TGTGCCAGCAGTTTGGACAGCCGACCACACGAGCAGTACTTC. This gives the protein CASSLDSRPHEQYF.